Below, 32 T cell receptor beta chains from the same sample are listed, as sequenced in a study of T-cell reconstitution after alpha-beta-depleted transplantation in children. Unique molecular identifiers were incorporated when the TCRbeta library was constructed. From the PCR reads, TCRdb called clonotypes with MiXCR, one entry per CDR3 protein. The table includes 550,000 to 600,000 distinct CDR3 sequences, more than 20% detected once. This sample comprised PBMCs, mostly from graft donor cells, obtained 360 days after TCRalphabeta/CD19-depleted stem cell transplant. The receptors stem from a boy under two years old who had a stem cell transplant for acute myeloid leukemia, so the T cells may come from the graft donor.

This clonotype was seen more than once but under ten times. The rearrangement uses TRBV12-3 or TRBV12-4 and TRBJ2-3, with 10 bases lining up with TRBD1. Trimming at V came to 6 bases and at J to 3 bases, leaving 6 bases not matched to a gene. This CDR3 comprises 15 residues. The CDR3 bases are TGTGCCAGCAGACGGGACAGGGGACTGACAGATACGCAGTATTTT. Its translation is CASRRDRGLTDTQYF.

In its sample, this clonotype was seen a few times. This rearrangement joins TRBV6-2 or TRBV6-3 to TRBJ2-7; D could derive from TRBD1 or TRBD2 (6 bases each). V lost 5 bases, J lost 3 bases, and 17 bases lay in between. From germline, CDR1 is MNHEY and CDR2 SVGEGT. CDR3 length: 15 amino acids. The CDR3 spells CASSPRQEGVYEQYF. CDR3 coding DNA: TGTGCCAGCAGTCCCCGGCAGGAGGGGGTCTACGAGCAGTACTTC.

This clonotype was recorded many times. The gene calls are TRBV7-6 and TRBJ2-2; 7 bases fit TRBD1. CDR3 length: 15 amino acids. V shed 6 bases and J 5 bases; nucleotides not matched to a gene: 9. Germline lookup yields CDR1 SGHVS and CDR2 FNYEAQ. CDR3 in DNA: TGTGCCAGCAGACCCTCGACAGGGATGACCGGGGAGCTGTTTTTT. As protein: CASRPSTGMTGELFF.

There are many counts of this clonotype. The J gene is TRBJ2-1, the V gene TRBV12-3 or TRBV12-4, with D unclear. The V end was cut by 5 bases, the J end by 0 bases, with 26 bases between. The CDR3 spans 20 residues. The CDR3, as DNA: TGTGCCAGCAGTACATCAGCCATAGCAAAGGCGGCAAGCTCCTACAATGAGCAGTTCTTC. Encoded protein: CASSTSAIAKAASSYNEQFF.

In this sample, this clonotype turned up many times. The chain employs TRBV20-1 and TRBJ2-1; 10 bases fit TRBD2. The germline gives CDR1 DFQATT, CDR2 SNEGSKA (reference sequence). With 4 bases clipped from V and 9 bases from J, the junction kept 6 bases outside the gene matches. The CDR3 has 13 amino acids. CDR3 protein: CSATLAGVGEQFF. The CDR3 DNA sequence: TGCAGTGCTACGCTAGCGGGGGTGGGTGAGCAGTTCTTC.

This clonotype was observed a few times. The J gene is TRBJ2-7, the V gene TRBV20-1; TRBD2 aligns across 10 bases. Germline V gene lookup returns CDR1 DFQATT and CDR2 SNEGSKA (reference sequence). Unmatched junction bases numbered 11, after V lost 6 bases and J lost 0 bases. This CDR3 contains 16 residues. The CDR3 nucleotides are TGCAGTGCCTCCCGTAGCGGGGGGTCTAGCTCCTACGAGCAGTACTTC. Protein: CSASRSGGSSSYEQYF.

This sequence joins TRBV7-2 and TRBJ2-2; 8 bases agree with TRBD2. V shed 1 base, J shed 0 bases, and the junction held 1 base outside the gene matches. This CDR3 comprises 16 residues. CDR1 is SGHTA, CDR2 FQGNSA, per germline. The CDR3 here is CASSLGSGANTGELFF. The CDR3 DNA sequence: TGTGCCAGCAGCTTAGGTAGCGGGGCGAACACCGGGGAGCTGTTTTTT.

This clonotype has only a few counts. The V and J genes are TRBV20-1 and TRBJ2-7; 9 nucleotides agree with TRBD1. This CDR3 comprises 15 residues. With V trimmed by 3 bases and J by 2 bases, 8 bases remained unmatched. Looked up from germline, CDR1 is DFQATT and CDR2 is SNEGSKA (reference sequence). The DNA of the CDR3 is TGCAGTGCTAGGCCCCGGGACAGGGAAGCCTACGAGCAGTACTTC. Amino acid sequence: CSARPRDREAYEQYF.

The sample holds a few counts of this clonotype. J is TRBJ2-1 and V is TRBV5-5; no clear D. V was cut by 4 bases and J by 5 bases, with 13 bases left in between. The CDR3 loop spans 14 amino acids. Germline V gene lookup returns CDR1 SGHKS and CDR2 YYEKEE (reference sequence). The CDR3 protein is CASSKEPQDNEQFF. The CDR3 nucleotides are TGTGCCAGCAGCAAGGAGCCCCAGGACAATGAGCAGTTCTTC.

This clonotype was recorded once. The CDR3 region has the DNA TGTGCCAGCAGTTTATTCGGGGGGGGGAATGAGCAGTTCTTC. Encoded protein: CASSLFGGGNEQFF. The chain carries TRBV12-3 or TRBV12-4 and TRBJ2-1; TRBD2 matches at 8 bases. This CDR3 has 14 amino acids. With V trimmed by 2 bases and J by 7 bases, 4 bases remained unmatched.

The sample holds many counts of this clonotype. The DNA of the CDR3 is TGTGCCAGCAGCTCAGCCGGGGCCCAAGAGACCCAGTACTTC. It translates to CASSSAGAQETQYF. V and J are TRBV7-7 and TRBJ2-5, with D perhaps TRBD1 or TRBD2 (5 bases each). Per germline, CDR1 SSHAT and CDR2 FNYEAQ (reference sequence). Deletions cut 4 bases from V and 1 base from J, with 10 bases between. CDR3 length: 14 amino acids.

The table lists this clonotype with a few counts. The chain joins TRBV11-2 to TRBJ1-3; D unresolved. V was pared by 2 bases and J by 2 bases, with 7 bases between. The germline V gene has CDR1 SGHAT and CDR2 FQNNGV. The CDR3 sequence is 14 residues long. CDR3 nucleotides: TGTGCCAGCAGCTTAATTTTGGCTGGAAACACCATATATTTT. Translated, it gives CASSLILAGNTIYF.

This clonotype appeared many times. The chain employs TRBV28 and TRBJ2-5; TRBD1 or TRBD2 may be the D gene (6 bases each). CDR3 size: 14 residues. The germline CDR1 and CDR2 sequences are MDHEN and SYDVKM. Trimming left V 6 bases short and J 5 bases short, with 16 bases between. DNA for the CDR3: TGTGCCAGCAGCAACGGGGGCCAGGGGGAGACCCAGTACTTC. It encodes CASSNGGQGETQYF.

The chain employs TRBV9 and TRBJ1-5; tentative D call: TRBD1 (6 bases). V shed 0 bases and J shed 7 bases, with 14 bases lying between them. The CDR3 is 15 amino acids. Germline CDR1 reads SGDLS; CDR2 reads YYNGEE. The CDR3 is CASSVGPGEDQPQHF. CDR3 nucleotides: TGTGCCAGCAGCGTAGGGCCAGGGGAGGACCAGCCCCAGCATTTT.

The table lists this clonotype with many counts. The J gene is TRBJ1-2, the V gene TRBV12-3 or TRBV12-4; 8 bases align to TRBD1. CDR3 size: 14 residues. V lost 5 bases to trimming and J lost 4 bases; unmatched junction nucleotides: 6. CDR3 sequence (DNA): TGTGCCAGCAGTACCGACAGGGGAGGCTATGGCTACACCTTC. This codes for CASSTDRGGYGYTF.

This clonotype was found a few times. V usage is TRBV15 and J usage is TRBJ2-7, with TRBD2 as a possible D gene (6 bases). CDR1 is LNHNV, CDR2 YYDKDF, per germline (reference sequence). The CDR3 is 15 amino acids. Trimming took 0 bases from V and 2 from J, leaving 11 bases between them. The CDR3 region is CATSRDRGSAYEQYF. In DNA form, the CDR3 reads TGTGCCACCAGCAGAGATCGGGGGAGCGCCTACGAGCAGTACTTC.

The chain has TRBV7-9 and TRBJ1-2; D unresolved. This CDR3 comprises 14 residues. In germline, CDR1 is SEHNR, CDR2 FQNEAQ (reference sequence). Trimming removed 3 bases from V and 2 bases from J, with 10 bases in between. This CDR3 is CASSLVRINYGYTF. The CDR3 DNA reads TGTGCCAGCAGCTTGGTACGCATCAACTATGGCTACACCTTC.

Comments on this clonotype: One junction end disagrees with the germline gene, perhaps due to a read error. This chain uses TRBV20-1 with TRBJ2-7; 8 bases map to TRBD2. Germline CDR1 DFQATT, CDR2 SNEGSKA (reference sequence). The CDR3 covers 13 residues. The CDR3 DNA reads as TGCAGTGCTAGTTCGGGACTAGGCCCCTACCCTACGTTC. This codes for CSASSGLGPYPTF.

This clonotype was observed at least ten times. V usage is TRBV27 and J usage is TRBJ2-4, with a possible D match to TRBD1 (6 bases). Looked up from germline, CDR1 is MNHEY and CDR2 is SMNVEV (reference sequence). Trimming shortened V by 6 bases and J by 0 bases, and 18 bases separated the two germline ends. The CDR3 runs to 17 residues. CDR3 sequence: CASRPWTVILAKNIQYF. The CDR3 nucleotides read TGTGCCAGCAGGCCTTGGACAGTCATACTAGCCAAAAACATTCAGTACTTC.

The V call is TRBV3-1, the J call TRBJ1-2, with D possibly matching TRBD1 (6 bases). The germline CDR1 and CDR2 sequences are LGHDT and YNNKEL (reference sequence). This CDR3 region has 14 residues. Between the trimmed V and J ends, which lost 0 bases and 6 bases, there was a span of 11 bases. For the CDR3, the DNA is TGTGCCAGCAGCCAAGACCCCAGGGGAGATGGCTACACCTTC. This gives the protein CASSQDPRGDGYTF.

This chain uses TRBV9 with TRBJ2-7, with D perhaps TRBD1 (6 bases). Germline CDR1 is SGDLS and CDR2 is YYNGEE. The CDR3 sequence is 12 residues long. Deletions cut 3 bases from V and 5 bases from J, with 9 bases between. CDR3 residues: CASSATGNEQYF. The CDR3 DNA reads as TGTGCCAGCAGCGCGACAGGAAACGAGCAGTACTTC.

This clonotype was seen a handful of times. This chain joins TRBV5-6 and TRBJ2-5, with D perhaps matching TRBD2 (6 bases). CDR3 size: 16 residues. Trimming cost V 4 bases and J 5 bases, with 21 bases left between them. CDR1 is SGHDT and CDR2 is YYEEEE in the germline V gene. CDR3 sequence reads: CASSPRFREAWETQYF. The CDR3 nucleotides read TGTGCCAGCAGCCCTAGGTTCAGGGAGGCATGGGAGACCCAGTACTTC.

The rearrangement links TRBV18 to TRBJ2-5; D unclear. The CDR3 loop spans 16 amino acids. From germline, CDR1 is KGHSH and CDR2 LQKENI. The V and J ends lost 1 base and 2 bases respectively, with 14 bases between them. The CDR3 DNA follows: TGTGCCAGCTCACCACGGGGTGTACAGCCTCAAGAGACCCAGTACTTC. Its protein is CASSPRGVQPQETQYF.

The rearrangement links TRBV28 to TRBJ2-7; tentative D call: TRBD1 (7 bases). V gave up 6 bases and J gave up 4 bases, with 16 bases separating them. Germline V lookup: CDR1 MDHEN, CDR2 SYDVKM. The CDR3 loop spans 14 amino acids. As DNA, the CDR3 is TGTGCCAGCAGGGGAGACAGGGCGGGGTACGAGCAGTACTTC. This gives the protein CASRGDRAGYEQYF.

V is TRBV20-1 and J is TRBJ1-5, with 8 positions matching TRBD1. Unmatched junction bases numbered 5, after V lost 6 bases and J lost 4 bases. The germline V gene has CDR1 DFQATT and CDR2 SNEGSKA (reference sequence). The CDR3 consists of 13 residues. This CDR3 is CSAPDRANQPQHF. CDR3 nucleotide sequence: TGCAGTGCACCGGACAGGGCGAATCAGCCCCAGCATTTT.

The chain uses TRBV20-1 and TRBJ2-3; 10 bases line up with TRBD2. The CDR3 has 17 amino acids. Unmatched junction bases numbered 13, after V lost 6 bases and J lost 1 base. Germline CDR1 and CDR2: DFQATT and SNEGSKA (reference sequence). The CDR3 sequence: CSARTSGIYAGTDTQYF. In DNA form, the CDR3 reads TGCAGTGCCCGGACTAGCGGAATTTATGCCGGCACAGATACGCAGTATTTT.

This clonotype has a handful of counts. V and J are TRBV20-1 and TRBJ1-2, with D perhaps matching TRBD1 (5 bases). The CDR3 has 11 residues. In germline, CDR1 is DFQATT, CDR2 SNEGSKA (reference sequence). Trimming took off 4 bases at V and 7 bases at J, with 10 bases between the two ends. The CDR3 sequence is CSATGIVGYTF. The DNA for the CDR3 is TGCAGTGCTACAGGGATAGTTGGCTACACCTTC.

This clonotype was seen a handful of times. The chain is built from TRBV5-4 and TRBJ1-2; tentatively, D is TRBD1 (5 bases). CDR1 is SGHNT, CDR2 YYREEE, per germline (reference sequence). V was shortened by 6 bases and J by 1 base, with 13 bases between the two germline ends. The CDR3 length is 14 residues. The CDR3 sequence is CASKNRDYNYGYTF. The CDR3 DNA is TGTGCCAGCAAAAACCGGGACTATAACTATGGCTACACCTTC.

In this sample, this clonotype turned up many times. This chain connects TRBV5-6 to TRBJ2-3; perhaps D is TRBD1 or TRBD2 (5 bases each). Germline lookup yields CDR1 SGHDT and CDR2 YYEEEE. V gave up 0 bases and J gave up 2 bases, with 13 bases separating them. This CDR3 contains 16 residues. The CDR3 sequence: CASSLEGWGITDTQYF. For the CDR3, the DNA is TGTGCCAGCAGCTTGGAAGGTTGGGGGATCACAGATACGCAGTATTTT.

The chain couples TRBV12-3 or TRBV12-4 to TRBJ2-5, with 9 positions matching TRBD2. Losses at the gene ends were 2 bases for V and 5 bases for J; bases not matched to a gene: 6. The CDR3 runs to 15 residues. The CDR3 here is CASSLQRGARETQYF. In DNA form, the CDR3 reads TGTGCCAGCAGTTTACAGCGGGGGGCCAGGGAGACCCAGTACTTC.

At least ten counts were recorded for this clonotype. The gene calls are TRBV6-1 and TRBJ2-5; 11 nucleotides match TRBD2. V dropped 6 bases and J dropped 2; count of bases not matched to a gene: 5. The CDR3 contains 15 residues. The germline V gene has CDR1 MNHNS and CDR2 SASEGT. The CDR3: CASSFGTSGQETQYF. For the CDR3, the DNA is TGTGCCAGCAGCTTCGGGACTAGCGGTCAAGAGACCCAGTACTTC.

This chain joins TRBV28 and TRBJ2-7; 7 bases align to TRBD1. V shed 6 bases and J 1 base; nucleotides not matched to a gene: 6. This CDR3 is built from 14 residues. In germline, CDR1 is MDHEN, CDR2 SYDVKM. CDR3 sequence reads: CASRFDRASYEQYV. The CDR3, as DNA: TGTGCCAGCAGATTCGACAGGGCATCCTACGAGCAGTACGTC.